This T cell receptor beta chain appears in the sequencing data of a study of CD8 T cells in Susac syndrome. Notes on the study in general: Across the total CD8+ repertoires, approximately 17 Susac-specific public clones were found. The CD8+ TEMRA repertoires yielded 5 or 6 such clones. The greatest CD8+ clonal expansion in Susac occurred in TEMRA cells and in active patients.

An amount of RNA that ranged from roughly 0.45 to 1 ug was reverse transcribed with random hexamers. Amplification of TCR beta CDR3 used immunoSEQ multiplex PCR across 54 Vbeta and 13 Jbeta. TCRdb reprocessed the immunoSEQ multiplex PCR reads with MiXCR, giving one entry per CDR3 protein. Of around 170,000 distinct CDR3 sequences in the sample, approximately 95% were seen once. The CDR3 has 13 residues. Trimming pared 2 bases from V and 7 bases from J, leaving 9 bases between. Per the germline V gene, CDR1 is SGDLS and CDR2 is YYNGEE. For this clonotype: As yet, its antigen is unknown.

The clonotype comes from a human donor with Susac syndrome. The chain employs TRBV9 and TRBJ2-2; D is perhaps TRBD2 (6 bases). Material for sequencing was CD8+ T cells from PBMCs. CDR3 bases: TGTGCCAGCAGCGTTGGAGGGAACGGGGAGCTGTTTTTT. Protein product: CASSVGGNGELFF.